This TCR beta chain was sequenced for a study of T cells in Graves' hyperthyroidism and ophthalmopathy. Study at large: Any treatment followed the collection of peripheral blood at initial diagnosis.

Study observations and caveats: Among clonotypes expanded in thyroid above 0.001, most were also found in blood.

Comments on this clonotype: The antigen is undetermined.

The CDR3 is 18 residues long. The germline V gene encodes CDR1 MNHEY and CDR2 SMNVEV (reference sequence). The junction had 16 bases not matched to a gene; V was cut back by 0 bases and J by 9 bases. Not enrolled were patients with uncontrolled infection, other autoimmune disease, pregnancy or lactation. Blood was obtained at the first hyperthyroidism diagnosis, which preceded any ophthalmopathy symptoms. Amplified TCR beta CDR3 regions came from RNA transcripts. When the TCR CDR3 underwent first-round RT-PCR, the HTBI primer set was used. One entry per CDR3 protein results from TCRdb running MiXCR on the multiplex PCR reads. The table records nearly 600,000 distinct CDR3 sequences, 14% of them present only once.

The rearrangement uses TRBV27 and TRBJ2-1; 8 nucleotides match TRBD2. Source material: blood. This receptor was identified in a woman aged 25 to 39 with Graves' hyperthyroidism that later progressed to Graves' ophthalmopathy. The CDR3 bases are TGTGCCAGCAGTTTATCCCCCGCGGCGGGAGGCAAGGTCGGTGAGCAGTTCTTC. This translates into CASSLSPAAGGKVGEQFF.